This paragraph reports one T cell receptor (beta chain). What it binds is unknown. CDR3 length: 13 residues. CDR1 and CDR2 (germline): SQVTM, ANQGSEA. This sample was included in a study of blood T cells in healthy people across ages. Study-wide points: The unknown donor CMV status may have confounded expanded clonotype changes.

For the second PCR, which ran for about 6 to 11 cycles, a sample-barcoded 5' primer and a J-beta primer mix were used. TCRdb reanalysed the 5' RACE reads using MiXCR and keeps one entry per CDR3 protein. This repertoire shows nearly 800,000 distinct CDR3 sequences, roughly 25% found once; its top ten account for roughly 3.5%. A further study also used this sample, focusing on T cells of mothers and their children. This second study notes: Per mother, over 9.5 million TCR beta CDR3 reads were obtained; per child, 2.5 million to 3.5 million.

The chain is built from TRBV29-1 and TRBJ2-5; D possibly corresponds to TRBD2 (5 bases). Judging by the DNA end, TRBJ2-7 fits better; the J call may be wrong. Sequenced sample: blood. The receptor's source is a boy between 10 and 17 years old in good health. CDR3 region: CSVEGGGTYEQYF. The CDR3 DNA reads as TGCAGCGTTGAAGGAGGAGGAACCTACGAGCAGTACTTC.